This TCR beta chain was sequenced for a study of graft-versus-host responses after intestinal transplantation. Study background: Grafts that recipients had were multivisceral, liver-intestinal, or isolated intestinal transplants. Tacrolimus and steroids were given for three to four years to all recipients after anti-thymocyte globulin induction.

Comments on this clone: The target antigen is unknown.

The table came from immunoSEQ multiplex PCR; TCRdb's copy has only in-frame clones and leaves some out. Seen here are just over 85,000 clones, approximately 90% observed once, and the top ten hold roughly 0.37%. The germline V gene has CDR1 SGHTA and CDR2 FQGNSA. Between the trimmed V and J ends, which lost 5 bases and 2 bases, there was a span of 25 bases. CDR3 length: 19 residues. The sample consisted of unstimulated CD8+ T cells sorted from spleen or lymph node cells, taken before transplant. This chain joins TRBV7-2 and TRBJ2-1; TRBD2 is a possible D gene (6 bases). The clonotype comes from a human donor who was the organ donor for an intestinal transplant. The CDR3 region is CASSIEEVIFAGPYNEQFF. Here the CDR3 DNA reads TGTGCCAGCAGCATAGAGGAGGTCATATTTGCGGGGCCCTACAATGAGCAGTTCTTC.